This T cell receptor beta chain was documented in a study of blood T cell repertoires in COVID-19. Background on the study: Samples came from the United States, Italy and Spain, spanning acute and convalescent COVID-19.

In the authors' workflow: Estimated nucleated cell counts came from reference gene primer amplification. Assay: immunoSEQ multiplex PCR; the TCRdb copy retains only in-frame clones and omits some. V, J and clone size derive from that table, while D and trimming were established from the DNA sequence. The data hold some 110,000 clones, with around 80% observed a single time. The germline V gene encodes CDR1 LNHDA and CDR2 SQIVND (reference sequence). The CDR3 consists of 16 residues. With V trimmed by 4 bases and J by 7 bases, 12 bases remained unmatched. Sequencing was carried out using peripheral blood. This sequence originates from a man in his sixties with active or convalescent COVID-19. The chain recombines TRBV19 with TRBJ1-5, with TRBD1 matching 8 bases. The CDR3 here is CASSTRGGQGGQPQHF. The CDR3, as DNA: TGTGCCAGTAGTACCCGGGGAGGACAGGGTGGGCAGCCCCAGCATTTT.